One and the same sample provided the 21 T cell receptor beta chains below, sequenced in a study of blood T cells in healthy people across ages. The use of a sample-barcoded 5' primer and a J-beta primer mix characterized a second PCR of about 7 to 12 cycles. MiXCR, applied by TCRdb to the 5' RACE reads, yields one record per CDR3 protein. Of about 620,000 distinct CDR3 sequences listed, over 40% are singletons. The sample taken for sequencing was blood. These receptors were taken from a woman older than 75 in good health.

This clonotype was counted only a few times. This CDR3 reads CASSFGTGDTEAFF. The DNA for the CDR3 is TGTGCCAGCAGCTTCGGGACAGGGGACACTGAAGCTTTCTTT. The V and J genes are TRBV5-5 and TRBJ1-1; 10 bases line up with TRBD1. CDR1 and CDR2 (germline): SGHKS, YYEKEE (reference sequence). V shed 2 bases, J shed 3 bases, and the junction held 1 base outside the gene matches. The CDR3 spans 14 residues.

This clonotype was detected many times. The V call is TRBV7-9, the J call TRBJ2-3; no clear D. The CDR3 consists of 15 residues. Germline assignment: CDR1 SEHNR and CDR2 FQNEAQ (reference sequence). V was clipped by 3 bases and J by 0 bases, with 10 bases between them. The CDR3 reads CASSFRLASTDTQYF. In nucleotides, the CDR3 is TGTGCCAGCAGCTTCCGGCTTGCGAGCACAGATACGCAGTATTTT.

The gene calls are TRBV29-1 and TRBJ1-2, with D maybe TRBD1 (5 bases). The CDR3 extends over 12 amino acids. V was clipped by 3 bases and J by 2 bases, with 7 bases between them. CDR1 is SQVTM and CDR2 is ANQGSEA in the germline V gene. The CDR3 DNA is TGCAGCGTTGAGGGACCAAACTATGGCTACACCTTC. It translates to CSVEGPNYGYTF. Full variable domain (outside the CDR3, taken from reference TRBV29-1 and TRBJ1-2): SAVISQKPSRDICQRGTSLTIQCQVDSQVTMMFWYRQQPGQSLTLIATANQGSEATYESGFVIDKFPISRPNLTFSTLTVSNMSPEDSSIYLCSVEGPNYGYTFGSGTRLTVV.

CDR3 sequence (DNA): TGTGCCAGCAGCTACCGCGAAGGGGGGGACAATGAGCAGTACTTC. This translates into CASSYREGGDNEQYF. The V and J genes are TRBV7-2 and TRBJ2-7; TRBD2 is a possible D gene (7 bases). In germline, CDR1 is SGHTA, CDR2 FQGNSA. V was trimmed by 4 bases and J by 7 bases, leaving 20 bases between them. The CDR3 consists of 15 residues. Combining the CDR3 with reference TRBV7-2 and TRBJ2-7 gives the whole variable domain GAGVSQSPSNKVTEKGKDVELRCDPISGHTALYWYRQSLGQGLEFLIYFQGNSAPDKSGLPSDRFSAERTGGSVSTLTIQRTQQEDSAVYLCASSYREGGDNEQYFGPGTRLTVT.

This clonotype came up many times. The J gene is TRBJ2-5, the V gene TRBV27; D gene ambiguous. The J call may be wrong; the DNA end is better matched by TRBJ2-7. The CDR3 totals 12 residues. The germline CDR1 and CDR2 sequences are MNHEY and SMNVEV (reference sequence). The CDR3 reads CASSSQPGEQYF. The CDR3 bases are TGTGCCAGCAGCTCCCAGCCGGGCGAGCAGTACTTC.

In regard to this clonotype: A read error may explain this, as a much larger clone is one base away. CDR3 DNA sequence: TGTACCAGCAGCTTAATCCGGGTTGGCGGGAACACTGAAGCTTTCTTT. Its translation is CTSSLIRVGGNTEAFF. The J gene is TRBJ1-1, the V gene TRBV7-2; D is uncertain. CDR1 and CDR2 (germline): SGHTA, FQGNSA. V lost 2 bases and J lost 1, with 14 bases in between. This CDR3 contains 16 residues. Together with reference TRBV7-2 and TRBJ1-1, the CDR3 gives the full variable domain: GAGVSQSPSNKVTEKGKDVELRCDPISGHTALYWYRQSLGQGLEFLIYFQGNSAPDKSGLPSDRFSAERTGGSVSTLTIQRTQQEDSAVYLCTSSLIRVGGNTEAFFGQGTRLTVV.

The J gene is TRBJ2-1, the V gene TRBV5-1; TRBD1 matches at 7 bases. This CDR3 spans 15 amino acids. Per the germline V gene, CDR1 is SGHRS and CDR2 is YFSETQ. V trimming: 7 bases; J trimming: 9 bases; junction bases outside the gene matches: 16. The chain's CDR3 is CASGEGAAEGTEQFF. The DNA for the CDR3 is TGCGCCAGCGGTGAGGGGGCCGCCGAAGGGACTGAGCAGTTCTTC.

This clonotype appeared many times. The chain links TRBV20-1 to TRBJ2-1; 8 nucleotides align to TRBD2. V lost 6 bases and J lost 0; bases outside the gene matches: 4. The germline CDR1 and CDR2 sequences are DFQATT and SNEGSKA (reference sequence). The CDR3 is made up of 14 amino acids. The CDR3 reads CSAQRGFSYNEQFF. CDR3 DNA: TGCAGTGCCCAGCGGGGGTTCTCCTACAATGAGCAGTTCTTC.

To note about this clonotype: A clone one base away is much larger, so this may be a read error. The chain links TRBV20-1 to TRBJ2-1; 7 bases fit TRBD2. The CDR3 is 12 residues long. The germline gives CDR1 DFQATT, CDR2 SNEGSKA (reference sequence). J was trimmed by 9 bases and V by 8 bases; bases with no gene match: 10. CDR3 residues: CSPAGRQTEQFF. The CDR3 DNA is TGCAGTCCAGCGGGGAGGCAAACTGAGCAGTTCTTC.

The gene calls are TRBV6-6 and TRBJ1-3; 7 nucleotides align to TRBD1. This CDR3 comprises 16 residues. Unmatched junction bases numbered 8, after V lost 4 bases and J lost 2 bases. The germline V gene has CDR1 MNHNY and CDR2 SVGAGI (reference sequence). The CDR3 region has the DNA TGTGCCAGCAGTTCCCATGGACAGGCGGCTGGAAACACCATATATTTT. Translating it yields CASSSHGQAAGNTIYF.

The table lists this clonotype with a few counts. The chain recombines TRBV30 with TRBJ2-6, with D possibly called TRBD1 or TRBD2 (5 bases each). This CDR3 has 15 amino acids. Trimming took off 3 bases at V and 4 bases at J, with 13 bases between the two ends. Germline lookup yields CDR1 GTSNPN and CDR2 SVGIG (reference sequence). The CDR3 DNA sequence: TGTGCCTGGAGCTGGGGGTCGGAAGGGGCCAACGTCCTGACTTTC. Protein product: CAWSWGSEGANVLTF.

This clonotype was picked up many times. This chain links TRBV29-1 with TRBJ2-1; D possibly corresponds to TRBD2 (6 bases). Germline values: CDR1 SQVTM, CDR2 ANQGSEA. This CDR3 region has 15 residues. Trimming removed 3 bases at V and 0 bases at J, with 12 bases between. The CDR3 DNA reads as TGCAGCGTTGATGGCGGGAAGAGCTCCTACAATGAGCAGTTCTTC. It translates to CSVDGGKSSYNEQFF.

This clonotype was picked up many times. The chain joins TRBV7-3 to TRBJ1-6; 7 bases agree with TRBD1. This CDR3 has 16 amino acids. Losses at the gene ends were 6 bases for V and 5 bases for J; bases not matched to a gene: 10. Looked up from germline, CDR1 is SGHTA and CDR2 is FQGTGA. The CDR3 nucleotides read TGTGCCAGCAGTCCCGGGACAGTCAGGGATAATTCACCCCTCCACTTT. The encoded protein is CASSPGTVRDNSPLHF.

In its sample, this clonotype was seen many times. V and J are TRBV9 and TRBJ2-1; tentative D call: TRBD1 (5 bases). Germline CDR1 reads SGDLS; CDR2 reads YYNGEE. The CDR3 contains 16 residues. Trimming left V 0 bases short and J 9 bases short, with 19 bases between. For the CDR3, the DNA is TGTGCCAGCAGCGTAGCATTAGGGGCTGCAGTCGGTGAGCAGTTCTTC. This encodes CASSVALGAAVGEQFF.

This clonotype was seen once. This may be a read error: a much more frequent sequence differs by one nucleotide. The J gene is TRBJ2-1, the V gene TRBV7-6, with 8 bases lining up with TRBD1. Germline CDR1 is SGHVS and CDR2 is FNYEAQ. The CDR3 spans 14 residues. The CDR3 DNA reads TGTGCCGGCAGCCGGACAGGGAGGAACAATGAGCAGTTCTTC. Encoded protein: CAGSRTGRNNEQFF.

The chain employs TRBV9 and TRBJ2-7; D might be TRBD2 (6 bases). In germline, CDR1 is SGDLS, CDR2 YYNGEE. The CDR3 contains 16 residues. V was cut by 3 bases and J by 0 bases, with 16 bases left in between. The CDR3 DNA reads TGTGCCAGCAGCGCCGTAGCGGAGACAGACTCCTACGAGCAGTACTTC. Translation gives CASSAVAETDSYEQYF.

This chain connects TRBV10-3 to TRBJ1-5; the D gene is possibly TRBD1 (6 bases). V lost 10 bases and J 6 bases, leaving 19 bases between the germline ends. The CDR3 extends over 14 amino acids. The V gene's germline CDR1 is ENHRY and CDR2 SYGVKD. DNA of the CDR3: TGTGCCACCGAGGACAGTGGATCGTTTCAGCCCCAGCATTTT. This translates into CATEDSGSFQPQHF.

Note on this clonotype: One junction end does not reproduce the germline sequence, and a read error may be involved. This chain uses TRBV2 with TRBJ2-1, with 8 bases fitting TRBD2. This CDR3 comprises 15 residues. Germline values: CDR1 SNHLY, CDR2 FYNNEI. The CDR3 DNA reads TGTGCCAGCAGTGAGCAGAGCGGGGGAACGAATGAGCGGTTCTTC. Protein: CASSEQSGGTNERFF.

In its sample, this clonotype was seen a few times. V gene TRBV29-1 combines with J gene TRBJ2-7, with TRBD2 matching 14 bases. The J segment lost 7 bases and the V segment lost 5 bases, leaving 22 bases of the junction unmatched. The CDR3 is 19 residues long. Germline CDR1 is SQVTM and CDR2 is ANQGSEA. In DNA form, the CDR3 reads TGCAGCGTTTCGCCCAGACTAGCGGGAGGGCCGAAGCGAGGGAATGAGCAGTACTTC. Amino acids: CSVSPRLAGGPKRGNEQYF.

CDR3 DNA sequence: TGCAGTGCTACCCCTTTCCTACAGGGTACGGCTGAGCAGTTCTTC. Translated: CSATPFLQGTAEQFF. The chain carries TRBV20-1 and TRBJ2-1; tentative D call: TRBD1 (6 bases). The germline V gene has CDR1 DFQATT and CDR2 SNEGSKA (reference sequence). This CDR3 has 15 residues. V lost 4 bases, J lost 9 bases, and 22 bases lay in between.

This clonotype was seen a few times. The gene calls are TRBV5-1 and TRBJ2-1, with TRBD2 matching 10 bases. With the DNA end fitting TRBJ2-7 better, the J assignment may be wrong. Germline CDR1 and CDR2: SGHRS and YFSETQ. The CDR3 extends over 16 amino acids. The CDR3 here is CASSFQRGGYYNEQYF. The DNA for the CDR3 is TGCGCCAGCAGCTTCCAGCGGGGGGGATATTACAATGAGCAGTACTTC.